The 7 T cell receptor beta chains presented below share a single source sample, sequenced in a study of cytomegalovirus exposure and HLA in healthy donors (dated by TCRdb to about 2017). To prepare the library, the immunoSEQ multiplex PCR assay was applied. For the multiplex PCR, a mixture combining 60 forward primers for TCR Vbeta segments and 13 reverse primers for TCR Jbeta segments was used. This immuneACCESS table, as held by TCRdb, lists in-frame sequences with V and J called but not all clones. Of the missing ones, under half trace to an unresolved V gene in checked studies; the others have no known cause. Here the sample has roughly 140,000 clones; roughly 80% occur a single time. Under 7.5% of the sample is in the top ten clones. Sequencing was carried out using PBMCs. The origin of the receptors is a man aged 40-55 years in good health and CMV-seropositive.

This clone has just a few counts. The chain has TRBV6-5 and TRBJ2-5; 9 bases map to TRBD2. The J call is doubtful: the DNA matches TRBJ2-7 better. The germline V gene has CDR1 MNHEY and CDR2 SVGAGI. This CDR3 contains 15 residues. The CDR3 reads CASIGFSGSSYEQYF. For the CDR3, the DNA is TGTGCCAGCATTGGGTTTAGCGGGAGCTCCTACGAGCAGTACTTC.

The chain has TRBV7-2 and TRBJ2-1; D possibly corresponds to TRBD1 (6 bases). The V and J ends lost 3 bases and 3 bases respectively, with 21 bases between them. Germline lookup yields CDR1 SGHTA and CDR2 FQGNSA. There are 18 residues in the CDR3. The CDR3 loop is CASSFKVGGQKNYNEQFF. The CDR3, as DNA: TGTGCCAGCAGCTTTAAGGTTGGGGGCCAAAAAAACTACAATGAGCAGTTCTTC.

This clone has only a few counts. V and J are TRBV28 and TRBJ1-5; no clear D gene. Germline assignment: CDR1 MDHEN and CDR2 SYDVKM. V shed 5 bases and J shed 6 bases, with 17 bases lying between them. This CDR3 comprises 15 residues. This CDR3 is CASSPSSPRIQPQHF. The CDR3 coding sequence is TGTGCCAGCAGTCCCTCTAGCCCCAGAATTCAGCCCCAGCATTTT.

This CDR3 is CASSPTLSRLAGGPDYEQYF. Written as DNA, the CDR3 is TGCGCCAGCAGCCCTACACTCTCACGACTAGCGGGAGGGCCTGATTACGAGCAGTACTTC. This sequence joins TRBV5-1 and TRBJ2-7; 14 bases map to TRBD2. J was trimmed by 4 bases and V by 4 bases; bases with no gene match: 19. The CDR3 extends over 20 amino acids. Germline V gives CDR1 SGHRS, CDR2 YFSETQ.

V gene TRBV5-6 combines with J gene TRBJ1-2; tentative D call: TRBD1 (6 bases). Germline loops: CDR1 SGHDT, CDR2 YYEEEE. Trimming removed 5 bases at V and 4 bases at J, with 15 bases between. The CDR3 spans 14 residues. The CDR3 DNA sequence: TGTGCCAGCAGACCCGCCGGGGGGGCCTATGGCTACACCTTC. It codes for CASRPAGGAYGYTF.

This clone showed up just a few times. The genes are TRBV7-2 and TRBJ1-3; 8 positions agree with TRBD1. The CDR3 covers 17 residues. CDR1 is SGHTA, CDR2 FQGNSA, per germline. With 0 bases clipped from V and 4 bases from J, the junction kept 8 bases outside the gene matches. The CDR3 loop reads CASSLATLRQGGNTIYF. CDR3 coding DNA: TGTGCCAGCAGCTTAGCGACCCTCCGACAGGGGGGAAACACCATATATTTT.

The J gene is TRBJ1-1, the V gene TRBV25-1; D unclear. Germline V gives CDR1 MGHDK, CDR2 SYGVNS. V gave up 7 bases and J gave up 10 bases, with 4 bases separating them. CDR3 length: 8 residues. The DNA of the CDR3 is TGTGCCAGCACGGGAGCTTTCTTT. Translation gives CASTGAFF. The entire variable domain, with the rest obtained from reference TRBV25-1 and TRBJ1-1, is as follows: EADIYQTPRYLVIGTGKKITLECSQTMGHDKMYWYQQDPGMELHLIHYSYGVNSTEKGDLSSESTVSRIRTEHFPLTLESARPSHTSQYLCASTGAFFGQGTRLTVV.